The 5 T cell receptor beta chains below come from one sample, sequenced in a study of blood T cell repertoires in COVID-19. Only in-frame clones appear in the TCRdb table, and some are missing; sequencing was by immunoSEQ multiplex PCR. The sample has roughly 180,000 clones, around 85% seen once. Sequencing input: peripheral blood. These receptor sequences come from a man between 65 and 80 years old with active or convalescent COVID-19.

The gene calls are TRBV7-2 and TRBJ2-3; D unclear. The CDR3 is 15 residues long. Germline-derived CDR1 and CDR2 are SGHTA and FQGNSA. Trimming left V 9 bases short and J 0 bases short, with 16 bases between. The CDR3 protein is CASSRLVGSTDTQYF. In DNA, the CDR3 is TGTGCCAGTTCCCGGCTAGTTGGGAGCACAGATACGCAGTATTTT.

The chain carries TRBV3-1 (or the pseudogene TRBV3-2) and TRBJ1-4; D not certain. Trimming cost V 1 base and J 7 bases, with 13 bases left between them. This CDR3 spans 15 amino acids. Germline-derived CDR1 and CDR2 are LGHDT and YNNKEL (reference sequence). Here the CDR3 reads CASSQGHFSGEKLFF. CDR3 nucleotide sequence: TGTGCCAGCAGCCAAGGTCACTTCTCGGGTGAAAAACTGTTTTTT.

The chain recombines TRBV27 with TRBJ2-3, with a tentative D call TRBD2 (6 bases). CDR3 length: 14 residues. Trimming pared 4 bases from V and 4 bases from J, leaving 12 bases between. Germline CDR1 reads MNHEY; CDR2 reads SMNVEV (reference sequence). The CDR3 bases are TGTGCCAGCAGTTCGCGGGGTTACGCAGATACGCAGTATTTT. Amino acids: CASSSRGYADTQYF.

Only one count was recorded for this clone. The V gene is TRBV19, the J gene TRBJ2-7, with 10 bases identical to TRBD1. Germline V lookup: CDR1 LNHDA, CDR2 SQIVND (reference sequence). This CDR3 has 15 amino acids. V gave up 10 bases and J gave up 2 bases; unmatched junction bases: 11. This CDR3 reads CATQPDRGSTYEQYF. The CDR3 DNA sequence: TGTGCCACCCAGCCGGACAGGGGGAGTACCTACGAGCAGTACTTC.

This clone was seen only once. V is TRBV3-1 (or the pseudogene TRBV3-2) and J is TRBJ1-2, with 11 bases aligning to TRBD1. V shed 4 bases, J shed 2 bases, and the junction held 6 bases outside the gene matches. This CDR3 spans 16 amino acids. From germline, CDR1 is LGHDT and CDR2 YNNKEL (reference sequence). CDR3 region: CASSPRGTGGNYGYTF. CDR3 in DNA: TGTGCCAGCAGCCCACGGGGGACAGGGGGGAACTATGGCTACACCTTC.